Listed below are T cell receptor beta chains from one sample, sequenced in a study of blood T cell repertoires in COVID-19. Clones were sequenced by immunoSEQ multiplex PCR, and TCRdb holds only the in-frame ones, with some missing. The sample comprises around 63,000 clones, around 90% of which are singletons, and about 18% rests with the top ten. The source material was peripheral blood. The receptors here all came from a woman aged 80 or over with active COVID-19. Both conserved end residues are part of each CDR3. The D gene is left open where the match is weak. A clone size is listed for some rows: how often the clone was seen (once, few, many), or a class if it is expanded.

size	length	D	V	J	CDR3	DNA
NA	13	NA	TRBV5-1	TRBJ2-2	CASSATNTGELFF	TGCGCCAGCAGCGCCACTAACACCGGGGAGCTGTTTTTT
NA	15	TRBD2	TRBV5-1	TRBJ2-7	CASSFFSGGANEQYF	TGCGCCAGCAGCTTCTTCAGCGGGGGGGCTAACGAGCAGTACTTC
NA	14	NA	TRBV11-2	TRBJ2-7	CASSVLNPSSEQYF	TGTGCCAGCAGCGTGCTGAACCCCTCGAGCGAGCAGTACTTC
NA	15	TRBD1	TRBV18	TRBJ2-7	CASSLTGQGAEEQYF	TGTGCCAGCTCATTGACCGGACAGGGGGCGGAAGAGCAGTACTTC
NA	12	NA	TRBV5-5	TRBJ1-2	CASSLTDYGYTF	TGTGCCAGCAGCTTGACAGATTATGGCTACACCTTC
NA	18	TRBD1	TRBV29-1	TRBJ2-5	CSVEDPRDRGLGIETQYF	TGCAGCGTTGAAGATCCCCGGGACAGGGGGCTGGGGATTGAGACCCAGTACTTC
NA	13	NA	TRBV7-8	TRBJ2-5	CASSFYSQETQYF	TGTGCCAGCAGCTTTTACTCGCAAGAGACCCAGTACTTC
NA	16	NA	TRBV10-3	TRBJ2-4	CAISESGAQPKNIQYF	TGTGCCATCAGTGAGTCGGGGGCCCAGCCCAAAAACATTCAGTACTTC
NA	13	NA	TRBV28	TRBJ1-1	CASSLQSKPEAFF	TGTGCCAGCAGTTTACAGTCAAAACCTGAAGCTTTCTTT
NA	18	NA	TRBV3-1/TRBV3-2	TRBJ2-3	CASSPRGGYSLSTDTQYF	TGTGCCAGCAGCCCAAGGGGGGGCTATAGCCTTAGCACAGATACGCAGTATTTT
NA	15	NA	TRBV15	TRBJ2-3	CATSRDGFTADTQYF	TGTGCCACCAGCAGAGATGGGTTCACAGCAGATACGCAGTATTTT
NA	15	NA	TRBV5-1	TRBJ2-2	CASSRDFAGTGELFF	TGCGCCAGCAGTCGGGACTTCGCGGGCACCGGGGAGCTGTTTTTT
NA	13	NA	TRBV12-3/TRBV12-4	TRBJ2-7	CASSLGPPLEQYF	TGTGCCAGCAGTTTGGGCCCCCCATTAGAGCAGTACTTC
NA	16	TRBD2	TRBV27	TRBJ2-1	CASSSLGGPSVNEQFF	TGTGCCAGCAGTTCGCTGGGAGGGCCCTCTGTGAATGAGCAGTTCTTC
NA	13	NA	TRBV11-3	TRBJ2-1	CASSVTTGIEQFF	TGTGCCAGCAGCGTCACAACAGGGATTGAGCAGTTCTTC
once	15	TRBD1	TRBV4-2	TRBJ1-1	CASSQGQGAGTEAFF	TGTGCCAGCAGCCAAGGACAGGGGGCGGGAACTGAAGCTTTCTTT
NA	14	NA	TRBV2	TRBJ1-2	CASTAGGARYGYTF	TGTGCCAGCACTGCGGGGGGCGCGAGGTATGGCTACACCTTC
NA	17	TRBD2	TRBV5-1	TRBJ2-1	CASSLVAGGDSYNEQFF	TGCGCCAGCAGCTTGGTGGCGGGGGGGGACTCCTACAATGAGCAGTTCTTC
NA	18	NA	TRBV6-1	TRBJ1-2	CASSEPSRGGRSFYGYTF	TGTGCCAGCAGTGAACCCTCAAGGGGGGGGCGAAGTTTCTATGGCTACACCTTC
NA	13	NA	TRBV6-5	TRBJ1-4	CASSYGAYEKLFF	TGTGCCAGCAGTTACGGGGCGTATGAAAAACTGTTTTTT
NA	17	NA	TRBV7-3	TRBJ2-3	CASSLGAVTRGTDTQYF	TGTGCCAGCAGCTTAGGGGCGGTGACGAGAGGCACAGATACGCAGTATTTT
NA	14	TRBD2	TRBV28	TRBJ2-5	CASGTSGGDETQYF	TGTGCCAGCGGGACTAGCGGGGGGGACGAGACCCAGTACTTC
NA	15	TRBD1	TRBV19	TRBJ1-2	CASSHPGQGNYGYTF	TGTGCCAGTAGCCACCCCGGACAGGGTAACTATGGCTACACCTTC
medium-sized	15	TRBD1	TRBV5-4	TRBJ2-7	CASSPGTGASYEQYF	TGTGCCAGCAGCCCCGGGACAGGGGCGTCCTACGAGCAGTACTTC
NA	15	TRBD2	TRBV30	TRBJ2-3	CAWEAAAGGTDTQYF	TGTGCCTGGGAAGCGGCGGCGGGGGGAACAGATACGCAGTATTTT
NA	13	NA	TRBV27	TRBJ2-7	CASSLEQGYEQYF	TGTGCCAGCAGTTTGGAGCAGGGGTACGAGCAGTACTTC
NA	17	TRBD1	TRBV7-6	TRBJ1-3	CASSLHRGDSSGNTIYF	TGTGCCAGCAGCTTGCACAGGGGGGACTCCTCTGGAAACACCATATATTTT
NA	18	TRBD2	TRBV3-1/TRBV3-2	TRBJ2-2	CASSLGLAGITNTGELFF	TGTGCCAGCAGCCTTGGACTAGCGGGAATAACGAACACCGGGGAGCTGTTTTTT
NA	16	TRBD2	TRBV7-3	TRBJ2-1	CASSQTAGTNYNEQFF	TGTGCCAGCAGCCAGACGGCCGGGACTAACTACAATGAGCAGTTCTTC
NA	16	NA	TRBV7-3	TRBJ2-1	CASSLRGVGLYNEQFF	TGTGCCAGCAGCTTAAGGGGGGTAGGACTCTACAATGAGCAGTTCTTC
NA	15	TRBD1	TRBV7-2	TRBJ2-7	CASSRPGQGVREQYF	TGTGCCAGCAGCCGTCCAGGACAGGGGGTGAGGGAGCAGTACTTC
NA	15	TRBD2	TRBV29-1	TRBJ2-1	CSVLGLAGNYNEQFF	TGCAGCGTCCTTGGACTAGCGGGGAACTACAATGAGCAGTTCTTC
NA	16	TRBD2	TRBV5-4	TRBJ2-3	CAASRGRGESTDTQYF	TGTGCCGCCTCCCGGGGGCGGGGGGAAAGCACAGATACGCAGTATTTT
NA	14	TRBD2	TRBV6-1	TRBJ2-4	CASSESGGKNIQYF	TGTGCCAGCAGTGAATCGGGGGGGAAAAACATTCAGTACTTC
NA	13	NA	TRBV6-6	TRBJ1-6	CASTPTGISPLHF	TGTGCCAGCACCCCCACAGGGATTTCACCCCTCCACTTT
NA	17	NA	TRBV9	TRBJ1-6	CASSRSGGAASVSPLHF	TGTGCCAGCAGCCGCTCGGGGGGCGCGGCCTCGGTTTCACCCCTCCACTTT
NA	14	TRBD1	TRBV3-1/TRBV3-2	TRBJ2-7	CASSPGTGGYEQYF	TGTGCCAGCAGCCCCGGGACAGGGGGCTACGAGCAGTACTTC
NA	15	NA	TRBV19	TRBJ2-6	CASSPYSSGANVLTF	TGTGCCAGTAGTCCGTACAGCTCTGGGGCCAACGTCCTGACTTTC
NA	15	TRBD2	TRBV10-3	TRBJ2-1	CAIGGLAGGIGEQFF	TGTGCCATCGGTGGACTAGCGGGGGGCATTGGTGAGCAGTTCTTC
NA	13	NA	TRBV11-3	TRBJ1-1	CASSYGGGTEAFF	TGTGCCAGCAGCTATGGGGGAGGCACTGAAGCTTTCTTT
NA	15	TRBD1	TRBV4-2	TRBJ2-7	CASSQDGQGYYEQYF	TGTGCCAGCAGCCAAGATGGACAGGGGTACTACGAGCAGTACTTC
NA	13	NA	TRBV30	TRBJ2-3	CAWSTDNTDTQYF	TGTGCCTGGAGTACTGATAACACAGATACGCAGTATTTT
NA	15	NA	TRBV28	TRBJ1-3	CASSSYVGSGNTIYF	TGTGCCAGCAGTTCTTATGTCGGCTCTGGAAACACCATATATTTT
NA	15	TRBD2	TRBV5-6	TRBJ2-7	CASSWGWRGTYEQYF	TGTGCCAGCAGCTGGGGCTGGCGGGGGACCTACGAGCAGTACTTC
once	13	TRBD1	TRBV5-1	TRBJ2-2	CGARDRDNGELFF	TGCGGTGCGAGGGACAGGGATAACGGGGAGCTGTTTTTT
NA	14	TRBD2	TRBV20-1	TRBJ2-1	CSASPAGDYNEQFF	TGCAGTGCTAGTCCAGCGGGGGACTACAATGAGCAGTTCTTC
once	16	NA	TRBV30	TRBJ1-1	CAWSVNPAGRRTEAFF	TGTGCCTGGAGTGTAAATCCGGCGGGCCGCCGCACTGAAGCTTTCTTT
NA	16	NA	TRBV5-4	TRBJ2-3	CASSSPRGKDTDTQYF	TGTGCCAGCAGCTCGCCCAGGGGAAAGGACACAGATACGCAGTATTTT
NA	14	NA	TRBV5-6	TRBJ1-2	CASSQGVREDGYTF	TGTGCCAGCAGCCAAGGGGTCCGTGAGGATGGCTACACCTTC
NA	14	TRBD1	TRBV7-3	TRBJ2-2	CASSQQGAIGELFF	TGTGCCAGCAGCCAACAGGGGGCCATCGGGGAGCTGTTTTTT